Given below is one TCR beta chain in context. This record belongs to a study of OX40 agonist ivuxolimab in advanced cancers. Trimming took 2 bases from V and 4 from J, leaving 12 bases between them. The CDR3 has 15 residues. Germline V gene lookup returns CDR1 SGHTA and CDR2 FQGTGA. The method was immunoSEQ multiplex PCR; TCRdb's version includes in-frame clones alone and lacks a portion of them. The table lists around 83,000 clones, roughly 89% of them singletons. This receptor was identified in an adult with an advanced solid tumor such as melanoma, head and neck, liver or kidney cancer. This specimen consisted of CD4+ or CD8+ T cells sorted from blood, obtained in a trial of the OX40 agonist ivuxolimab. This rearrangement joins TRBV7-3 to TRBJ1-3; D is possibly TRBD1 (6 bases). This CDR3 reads CASSLSGARGNTIYF. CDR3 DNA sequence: TGTGCCAGCAGCTTATCGGGGGCGCGAGGAAACACCATATATTTT.